This TCR beta chain is from a study of tumour-infiltrating T cells in Burkitt lymphoma. Across the study: Overall and progression-free survival were predicted by productive clonality.

This clone was counted between two and nine times. The protocol was immunoSEQ multiplex PCR, while the TCRdb copy is restricted to in-frame clones and leaves out a portion. Of some 1,000 clones detected, about 13% appear once; the ten largest clones hold less than 45%. With 1 base clipped from V and 9 bases from J, the junction kept 3 bases outside the gene matches. In germline, CDR1 is SGHRS, CDR2 YFSETQ. CDR3 length equals 13 residues. The clonotype comes from a human donor with diffuse large B-cell lymphoma. The chain uses TRBV5-1 and TRBJ2-1, with 8 bases matching TRBD2. The sample was tumor tissue. The CDR3 DNA reads TGCGCCAGCAGCTTGCAGCGGGAGTTTGAGCAGTTCTTC. Its protein is CASSLQREFEQFF. Full variable domain (outside the CDR3, taken from reference TRBV5-1 and TRBJ2-1): KAGVTQTPRYLIKTRGQQVTLSCSPISGHRSVSWYQQTPGQGLQFLFEYFSETQRNKGNFPGRFSGRQFSNSRSEMNVSTLELGDSALYLCASSLQREFEQFFGPGTRLTVL.